Listed here is a single TCR beta chain. This clonotype was counted at least ten times. No cognate antigen has been identified for it. Base qualities are missing; no much larger clone stands one base away. The study deep-sequenced TCR repertoires of sorted CD4+ and CD8+ blood T cells from severe aplastic anemia patients and healthy subjects. Ficoll-Paque density gradient centrifugation was used to isolate peripheral blood mononuclear cells. CD4+ and CD8+ T cells were sorted by FACS or magnetic beads before DNA extraction. Genomic DNA was used as template for profiling of TCR beta VDJ combinations and CDR3 sequences. An Illumina HiSeq 2000 was the platform used for TCR repertoire sequencing. On the study's bioinformatics: Repertoire assessment relied on Simpson's diversity index, CDR3 size and DJ length profiles, and TRBV/TRBJ rearrangement plots. The most abundant DNA sequence in the deep sequencing data was taken as the immunodominant clone. CDR3 amino acid sequences were screened for sharing across subjects and were compared with published repertoires and the VDJdb database. TCRdb ran its own pipeline on the public reads, namely fastp trimming at Q25 and MiXCR clone calling, and kept in-frame beta chains. Rows matching on CDR3 protein sequence are summarized as one entry with the most common DNA and genes. The V and J calls reflect TCRdb's pipeline rather than the authors' work. The sample yields 100,000 to 150,000 distinct CDR3 sequences; about 48% were counted once. 2% to 3% of the sample comes from the top ten.

The entry originates in a study of CD8+CD57+ T cells in acquired aplastic anemia (dated by TCRdb to 2017 to 2018). General notes on the study: A mean of roughly 3.2 ug of DNA, ranging from about 0.19 to 30 ug, was extracted from sorted CD4+ and CD8+ cells. Healthy donor samples averaged about 9.9 million reads for CD4+ and fewer than 12 million for CD8+ cells.

Broader findings and caveats from the paper: Although some 28 CD8+ CDR3 sequences were shared by patients and controls, these sequences appeared highly expressed in patients and within the immunodominant clones of patients. CD8+ Simpson's diversity did not differ significantly between patients and healthy controls (P=0.060).

V loses 6 bases, J loses 2 bases, and the germline ends lie 25 bases apart. From its cysteine to its phenylalanine, the CDR3 spans 19 amino acids. The entry retains the CDR3 DNA only, 57 bases that are in frame from base 1. This TCR was recovered from a human donor in good health, serving as a control. The specimen was sorted CD4+, CD8+, or CD8+CD57+ T cells (not recorded which) from PBMCs. The rearranged chain carries TRBV12-3 or TRBV12-4 and TRBJ1-4; perhaps TRBD1 is the D gene, with 5 bases matching. The CDR3: CASSNGLGQGKSTNEKLFF. In nucleotides, the sequence is TGTGCCAGCAGCAACGGACTAGGACAAGGAAAATCCACTAATGAAAAACTGTTTTTT.